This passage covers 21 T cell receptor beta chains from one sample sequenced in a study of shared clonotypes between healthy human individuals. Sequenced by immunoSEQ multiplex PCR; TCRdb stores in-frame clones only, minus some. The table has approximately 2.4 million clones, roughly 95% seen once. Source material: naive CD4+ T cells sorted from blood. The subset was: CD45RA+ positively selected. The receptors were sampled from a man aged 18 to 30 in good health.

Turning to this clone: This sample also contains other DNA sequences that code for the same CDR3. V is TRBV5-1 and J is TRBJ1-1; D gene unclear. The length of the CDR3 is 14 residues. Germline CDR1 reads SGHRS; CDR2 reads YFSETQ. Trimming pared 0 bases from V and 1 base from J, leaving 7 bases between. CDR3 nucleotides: TGCGCCAGCAGCTTGGACGGCGGGAACACTGAAGCTTTCTTT. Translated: CASSLDGGNTEAFF.

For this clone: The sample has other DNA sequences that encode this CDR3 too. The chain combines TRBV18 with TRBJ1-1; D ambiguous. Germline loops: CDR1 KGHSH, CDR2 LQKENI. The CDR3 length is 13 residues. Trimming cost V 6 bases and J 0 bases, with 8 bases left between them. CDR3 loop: CASSPDLNTEAFF. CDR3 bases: TGTGCCAGCTCTCCCGACCTGAACACTGAAGCTTTCTTT.

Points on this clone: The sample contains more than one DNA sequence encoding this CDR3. Here the CDR3 reads CAWRGAYEQYF. The CDR3 DNA follows: TGTGCCTGGAGGGGAGCTTACGAGCAGTACTTC. V is TRBV30 and J is TRBJ2-7, with a tentative D call TRBD2 (5 bases). CDR1 and CDR2 from the germline V gene are GTSNPN and SVGIG (reference sequence). The CDR3 has 11 amino acids. The V end lost 3 bases, the J end lost 4 bases, and 7 bases lay between the germline ends.

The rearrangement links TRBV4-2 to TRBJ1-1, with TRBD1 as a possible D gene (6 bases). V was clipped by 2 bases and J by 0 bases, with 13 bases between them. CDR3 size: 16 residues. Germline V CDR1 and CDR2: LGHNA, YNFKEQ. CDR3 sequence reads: CASSQSGGAMNTEAFF. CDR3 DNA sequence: TGTGCCAGCAGCCAATCGGGGGGCGCAATGAACACTGAAGCTTTCTTT.

CDR3 protein: CASSPHRDRSFYGYTF. The DNA for the CDR3 is TGTGCCAGCAGTCCCCATCGGGACAGAAGTTTCTATGGCTACACCTTC. J is TRBJ1-2 and V is TRBV2; TRBD1 matches 7 bases. Germline CDR1 reads SNHLY; CDR2 reads FYNNEI. CDR3 length: 16 amino acids. V lost 5 bases, J lost 4 bases, and 13 bases stayed unmatched. Together with reference TRBV2 and TRBJ1-2, the CDR3 gives the full variable domain: EPEVTQTPSHQVTQMGQEVILRCVPISNHLYFYWYRQILGQKVEFLVSFYNNEISEKSEIFDDQFSVERPDGSNFTLKIRSTKLEDSAMYFCASSPHRDRSFYGYTFGSGTRLTVV.

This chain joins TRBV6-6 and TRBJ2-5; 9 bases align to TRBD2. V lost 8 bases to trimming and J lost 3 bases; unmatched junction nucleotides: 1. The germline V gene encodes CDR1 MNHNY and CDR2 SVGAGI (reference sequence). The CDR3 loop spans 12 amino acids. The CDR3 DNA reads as TGTGCCAGCTCTAGCGGGGAAGAGACCCAGTACTTC. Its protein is CASSSGEETQYF.

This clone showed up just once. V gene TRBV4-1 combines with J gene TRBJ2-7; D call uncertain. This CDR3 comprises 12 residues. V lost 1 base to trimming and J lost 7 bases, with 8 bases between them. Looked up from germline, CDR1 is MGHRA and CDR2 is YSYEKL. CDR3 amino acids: CASSQVLGEQYF. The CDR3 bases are TGCGCCAGCAGCCAAGTGCTAGGGGAGCAGTACTTC.

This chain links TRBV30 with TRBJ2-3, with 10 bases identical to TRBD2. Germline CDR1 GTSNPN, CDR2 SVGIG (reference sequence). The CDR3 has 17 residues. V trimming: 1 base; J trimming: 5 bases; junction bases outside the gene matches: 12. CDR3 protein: CAWSARRTSGGGDTQYF. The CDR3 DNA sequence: TGTGCCTGGAGTGCTCGACGGACTAGCGGTGGTGGAGATACGCAGTATTTT.

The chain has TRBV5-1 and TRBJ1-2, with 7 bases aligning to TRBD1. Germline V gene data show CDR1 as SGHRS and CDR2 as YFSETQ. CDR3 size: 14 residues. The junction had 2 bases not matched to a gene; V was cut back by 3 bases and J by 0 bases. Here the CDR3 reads CASSWTGANYGYTF. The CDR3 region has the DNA TGCGCCAGCAGCTGGACAGGAGCTAACTATGGCTACACCTTC.

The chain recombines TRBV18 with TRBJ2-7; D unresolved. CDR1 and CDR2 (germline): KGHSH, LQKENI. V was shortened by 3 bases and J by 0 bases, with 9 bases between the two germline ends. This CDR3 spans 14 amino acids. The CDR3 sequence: CASSPPPNSYEQYF. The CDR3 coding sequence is TGTGCCAGCTCACCTCCCCCAAACTCCTACGAGCAGTACTTC.

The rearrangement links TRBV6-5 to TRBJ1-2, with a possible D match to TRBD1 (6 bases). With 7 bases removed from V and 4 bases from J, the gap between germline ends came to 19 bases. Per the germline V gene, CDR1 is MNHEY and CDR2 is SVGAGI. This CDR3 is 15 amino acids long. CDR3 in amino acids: CASTRGAGESYGYTF. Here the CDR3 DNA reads TGTGCCAGCACCCGGGGGGCAGGCGAGAGCTATGGCTACACCTTC.

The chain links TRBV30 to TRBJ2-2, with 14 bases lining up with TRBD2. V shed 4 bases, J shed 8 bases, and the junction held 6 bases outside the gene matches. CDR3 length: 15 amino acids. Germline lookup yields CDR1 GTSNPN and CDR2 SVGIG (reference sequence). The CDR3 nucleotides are TGTGCCTGGACCGCCGGGACTAGCGGGAGAGGGGAGCTGTTTTTT. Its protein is CAWTAGTSGRGELFF.

DNA of the CDR3: TGTGCCTGGAGTTATAGGAAGGAGGACAGGGTCCTCCACTTT. Protein product: CAWSYRKEDRVLHF. The genes are TRBV30 and TRBJ1-6; TRBD1 matches at 8 bases. This CDR3 contains 14 residues. The ends lost 2 bases at V and 15 bases at J; junction bases unmatched: 12. The V gene's germline CDR1 is GTSNPN and CDR2 SVGIG (reference sequence).

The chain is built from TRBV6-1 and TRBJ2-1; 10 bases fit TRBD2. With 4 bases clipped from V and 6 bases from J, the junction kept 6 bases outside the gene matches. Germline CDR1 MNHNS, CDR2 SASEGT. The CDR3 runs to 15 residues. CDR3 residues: CASSASGSYSNEQFF. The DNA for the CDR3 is TGTGCCAGCAGTGCTAGCGGGAGCTATTCCAATGAGCAGTTCTTC.

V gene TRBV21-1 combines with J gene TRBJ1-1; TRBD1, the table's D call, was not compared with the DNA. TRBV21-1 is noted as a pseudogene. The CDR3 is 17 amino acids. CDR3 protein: CASSKGPGTGQNTEAFF. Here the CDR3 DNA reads TGTGCCAGCAGCAAAGGGCCCGGGACAGGTCAGAACACTGAAGCTTTCTTT.

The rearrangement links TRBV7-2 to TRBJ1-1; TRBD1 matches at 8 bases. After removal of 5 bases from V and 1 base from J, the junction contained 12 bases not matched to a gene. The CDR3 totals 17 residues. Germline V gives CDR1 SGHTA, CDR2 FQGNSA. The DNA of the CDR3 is TGTGCCAGCAGCCCGAGGACAGGGAGGCGCGGGAACACTGAAGCTTTCTTT. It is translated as CASSPRTGRRGNTEAFF.

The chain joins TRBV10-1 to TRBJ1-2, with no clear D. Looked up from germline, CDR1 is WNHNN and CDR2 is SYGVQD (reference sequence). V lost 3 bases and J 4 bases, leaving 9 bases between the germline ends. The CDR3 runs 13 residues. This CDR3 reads CASSERPGYGYTF. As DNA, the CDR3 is TGCGCCAGCAGTGAACGCCCCGGCTATGGCTACACCTTC.

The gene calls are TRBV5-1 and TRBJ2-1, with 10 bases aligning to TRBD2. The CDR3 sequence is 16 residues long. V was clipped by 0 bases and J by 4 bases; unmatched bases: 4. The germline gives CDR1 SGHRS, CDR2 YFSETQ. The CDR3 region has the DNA TGCGCCAGCAGCTTGGCGGTGACTAGCGGGTACAATGAGCAGTTCTTC. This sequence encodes CASSLAVTSGYNEQFF.

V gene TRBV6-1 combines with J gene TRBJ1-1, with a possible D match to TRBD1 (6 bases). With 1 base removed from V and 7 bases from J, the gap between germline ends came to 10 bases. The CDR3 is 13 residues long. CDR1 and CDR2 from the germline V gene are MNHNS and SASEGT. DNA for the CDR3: TGTGCCAGCAGTGAAGGGGGGGCGGGTGAAGCTTTCTTT. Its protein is CASSEGGAGEAFF.

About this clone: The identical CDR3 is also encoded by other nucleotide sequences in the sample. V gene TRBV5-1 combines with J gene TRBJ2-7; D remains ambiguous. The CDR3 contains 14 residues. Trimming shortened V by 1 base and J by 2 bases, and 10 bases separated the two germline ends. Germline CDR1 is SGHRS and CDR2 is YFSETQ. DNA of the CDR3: TGCGCCAGCAGCTTGAGAGGATTAACCTACGAGCAGTACTTC. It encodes CASSLRGLTYEQYF. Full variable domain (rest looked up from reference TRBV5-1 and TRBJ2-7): KAGVTQTPRYLIKTRGQQVTLSCSPISGHRSVSWYQQTPGQGLQFLFEYFSETQRNKGNFPGRFSGRQFSNSRSEMNVSTLELGDSALYLCASSLRGLTYEQYFGPGTRLTVT.

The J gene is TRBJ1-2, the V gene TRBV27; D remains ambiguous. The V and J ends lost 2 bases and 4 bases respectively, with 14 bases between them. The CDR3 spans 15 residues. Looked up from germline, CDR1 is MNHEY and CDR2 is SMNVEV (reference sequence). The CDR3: CASSLKGTVSYGYTF. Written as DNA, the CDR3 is TGTGCCAGCAGTTTAAAGGGAACAGTCTCCTATGGCTACACCTTC.